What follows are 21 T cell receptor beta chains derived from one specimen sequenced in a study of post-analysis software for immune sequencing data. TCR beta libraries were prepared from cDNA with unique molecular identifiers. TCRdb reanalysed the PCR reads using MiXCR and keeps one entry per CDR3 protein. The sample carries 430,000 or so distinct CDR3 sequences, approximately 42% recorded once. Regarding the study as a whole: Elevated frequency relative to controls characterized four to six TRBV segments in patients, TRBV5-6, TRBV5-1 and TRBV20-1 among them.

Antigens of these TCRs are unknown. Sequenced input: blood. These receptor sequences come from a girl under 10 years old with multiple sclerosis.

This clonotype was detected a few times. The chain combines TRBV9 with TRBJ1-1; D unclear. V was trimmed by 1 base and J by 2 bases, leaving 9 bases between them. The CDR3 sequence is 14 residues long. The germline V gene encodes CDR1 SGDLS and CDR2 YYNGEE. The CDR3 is CASSVRTSNTEAFF. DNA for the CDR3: TGTGCCAGCAGCGTACGGACTTCCAACACTGAAGCTTTCTTT.

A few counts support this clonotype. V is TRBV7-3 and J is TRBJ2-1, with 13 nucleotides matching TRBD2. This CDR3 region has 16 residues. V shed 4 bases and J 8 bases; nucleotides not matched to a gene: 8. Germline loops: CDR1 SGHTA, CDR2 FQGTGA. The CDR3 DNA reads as TGTGCCAGCAGCTCCCGGACTAGCGGGGGCCTTCATGAGCAGTTCTTC. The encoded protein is CASSSRTSGGLHEQFF. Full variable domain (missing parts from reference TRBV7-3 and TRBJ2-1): GAGVSQTPSNKVTEKGKYVELRCDPISGHTALYWYRQSLGQGPEFLIYFQGTGAADDSGLPNDRFFAVRPEGSVSTLKIQRTERGDSAVYLCASSSRTSGGLHEQFFGPGTRLTVL.

DNA of the CDR3: TGCAGCGTTTTTCGAGGTGGTGGGGAGACCCAGTACTTC. Amino acids: CSVFRGGGETQYF. The J gene is TRBJ2-7, the V gene TRBV29-1; D gene ambiguous. The J call may be mistaken, given a closer DNA end match to TRBJ2-5. Germline CDR1 SQVTM, CDR2 ANQGSEA. CDR3 length: 13 residues.

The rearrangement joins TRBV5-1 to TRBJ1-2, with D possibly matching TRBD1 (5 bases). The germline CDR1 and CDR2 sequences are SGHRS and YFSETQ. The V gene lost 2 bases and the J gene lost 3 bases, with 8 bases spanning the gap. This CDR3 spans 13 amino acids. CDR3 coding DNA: TGCGCCAGCAGCTTACAGGACCACTATGGCTACACCTTC. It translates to CASSLQDHYGYTF.

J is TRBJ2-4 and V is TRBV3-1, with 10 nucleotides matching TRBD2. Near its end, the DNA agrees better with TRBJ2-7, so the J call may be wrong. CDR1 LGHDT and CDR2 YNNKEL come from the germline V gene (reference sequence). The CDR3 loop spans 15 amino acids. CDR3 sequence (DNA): TGTGCCAGCAGCCAAAGTCTAGCGGGAGTCCACGAGCAGTACTTC. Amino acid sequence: CASSQSLAGVHEQYF.

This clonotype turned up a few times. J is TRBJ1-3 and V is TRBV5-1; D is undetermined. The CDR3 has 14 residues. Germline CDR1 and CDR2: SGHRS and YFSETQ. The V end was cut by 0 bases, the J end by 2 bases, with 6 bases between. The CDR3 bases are TGCGCCAGCAGCTTGGAGAAACCTGGAAACACCATATATTTT. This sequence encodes CASSLEKPGNTIYF.

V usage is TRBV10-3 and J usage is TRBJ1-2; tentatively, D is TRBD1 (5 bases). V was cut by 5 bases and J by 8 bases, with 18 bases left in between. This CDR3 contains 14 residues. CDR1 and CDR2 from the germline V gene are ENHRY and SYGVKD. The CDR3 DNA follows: TGTGCCATCAGTCTAGAGGGGACGCTGGTGGGCTACACCTTC. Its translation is CAISLEGTLVGYTF.

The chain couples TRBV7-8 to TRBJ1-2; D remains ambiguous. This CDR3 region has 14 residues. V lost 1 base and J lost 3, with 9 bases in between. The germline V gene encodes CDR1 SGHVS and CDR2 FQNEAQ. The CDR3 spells CASSLVRVDYGYTF. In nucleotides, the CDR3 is TGTGCCAGCAGCTTAGTGAGGGTTGACTATGGCTACACCTTC.

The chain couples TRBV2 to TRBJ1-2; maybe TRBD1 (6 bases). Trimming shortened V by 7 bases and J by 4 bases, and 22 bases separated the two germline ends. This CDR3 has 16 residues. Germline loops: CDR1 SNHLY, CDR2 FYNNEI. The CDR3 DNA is TGTGCCAGCAAACTACAGCAGGGGCGGGGGGCCTATGGCTACACCTTC. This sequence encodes CASKLQQGRGAYGYTF. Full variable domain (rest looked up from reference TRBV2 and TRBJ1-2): EPEVTQTPSHQVTQMGQEVILRCVPISNHLYFYWYRQILGQKVEFLVSFYNNEISEKSEIFDDQFSVERPDGSNFTLKIRSTKLEDSAMYFCASKLQQGRGAYGYTFGSGTRLTVV.

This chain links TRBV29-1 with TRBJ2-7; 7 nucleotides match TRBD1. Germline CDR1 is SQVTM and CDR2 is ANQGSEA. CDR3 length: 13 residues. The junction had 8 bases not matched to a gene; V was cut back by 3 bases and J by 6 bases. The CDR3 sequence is CSVDRQGGGEQYF. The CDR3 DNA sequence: TGCAGCGTTGACCGACAGGGTGGCGGCGAGCAGTACTTC.

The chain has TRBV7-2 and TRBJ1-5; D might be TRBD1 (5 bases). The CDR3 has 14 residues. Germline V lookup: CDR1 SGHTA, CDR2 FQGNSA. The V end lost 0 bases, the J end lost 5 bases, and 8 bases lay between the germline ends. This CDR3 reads CASSLAGGYQPQHF. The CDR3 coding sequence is TGTGCCAGCAGCTTAGCTGGGGGGTATCAGCCCCAGCATTTT.

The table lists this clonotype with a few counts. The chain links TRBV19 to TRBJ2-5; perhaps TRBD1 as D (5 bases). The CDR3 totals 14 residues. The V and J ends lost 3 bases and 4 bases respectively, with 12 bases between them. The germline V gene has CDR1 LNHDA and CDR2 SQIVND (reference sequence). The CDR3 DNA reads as TGTGCCAGTAGTATGGGCTACCAGGGAGAGACCCAGTACTTC. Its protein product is CASSMGYQGETQYF.

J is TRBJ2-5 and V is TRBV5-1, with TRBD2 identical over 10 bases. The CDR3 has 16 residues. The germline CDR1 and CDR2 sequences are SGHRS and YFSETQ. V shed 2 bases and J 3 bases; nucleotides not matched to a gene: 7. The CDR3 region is CASSFPSGGSEETQYF. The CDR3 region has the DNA TGCGCCAGCAGCTTTCCTAGCGGGGGTAGTGAAGAGACCCAGTACTTC.

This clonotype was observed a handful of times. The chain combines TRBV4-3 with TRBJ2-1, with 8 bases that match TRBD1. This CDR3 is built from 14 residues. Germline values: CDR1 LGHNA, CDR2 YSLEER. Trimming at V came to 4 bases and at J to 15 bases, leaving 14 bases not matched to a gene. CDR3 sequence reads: CASSLTINGQGLFF. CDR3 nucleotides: TGCGCCAGCAGCCTAACTATTAACGGACAGGGACTGTTCTTC.

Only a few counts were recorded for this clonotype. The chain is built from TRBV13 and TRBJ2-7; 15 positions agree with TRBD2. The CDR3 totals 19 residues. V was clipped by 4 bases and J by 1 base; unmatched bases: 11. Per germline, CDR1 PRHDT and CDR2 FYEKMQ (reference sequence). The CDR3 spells CASSSPPGLAGGLSYEQYF. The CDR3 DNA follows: TGTGCCAGCAGCTCCCCCCCGGGACTAGCGGGAGGACTTTCCTACGAGCAGTACTTC.

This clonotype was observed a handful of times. The CDR3 region is CASSLDGSQGGYEQYF. The CDR3 DNA reads TGTGCCAGCAGCTTGGATGGATCCCAGGGGGGATACGAGCAGTACTTC. The rearrangement links TRBV5-5 to TRBJ2-7, with D possibly TRBD1 on 7 matching bases. The CDR3 runs 16 residues. The germline V and J ends were trimmed by 0 bases and 4 bases, with 17 bases remaining between them. From germline, CDR1 is SGHKS and CDR2 YYEKEE (reference sequence).

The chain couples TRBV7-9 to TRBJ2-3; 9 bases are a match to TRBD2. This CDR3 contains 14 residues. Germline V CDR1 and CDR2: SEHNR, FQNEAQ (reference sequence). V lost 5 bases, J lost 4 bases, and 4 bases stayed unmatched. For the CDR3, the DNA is TGTGCCAGCAGCCCGAGACTAGCGGCAGATACGCAGTATTTT. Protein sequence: CASSPRLAADTQYF.

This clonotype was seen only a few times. The CDR3 DNA follows: TGTGCCAGCAGCACACGGGCTCAGGGATCCCTCACCGGGGAGCTGTTTTTT. This encodes CASSTRAQGSLTGELFF. The chain joins TRBV28 to TRBJ2-2; the D gene is possibly TRBD1 (5 bases). Germline CDR1 and CDR2: MDHEN and SYDVKM. The CDR3 is 17 amino acids. Trimming took 6 bases from V and 4 from J, leaving 21 bases between them.

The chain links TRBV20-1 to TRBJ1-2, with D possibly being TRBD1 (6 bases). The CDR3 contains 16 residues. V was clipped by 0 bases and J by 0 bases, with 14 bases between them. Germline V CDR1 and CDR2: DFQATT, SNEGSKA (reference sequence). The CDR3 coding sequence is TGCAGTGCTAGAGATCCTAACAGGGCCGCTAACTATGGCTACACCTTC. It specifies CSARDPNRAANYGYTF.

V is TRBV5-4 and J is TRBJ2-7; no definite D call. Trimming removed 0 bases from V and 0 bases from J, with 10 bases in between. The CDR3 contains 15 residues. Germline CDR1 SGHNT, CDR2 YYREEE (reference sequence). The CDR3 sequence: CASSLVTDDSYEQYF. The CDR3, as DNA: TGTGCCAGCAGCTTGGTGACGGATGACTCCTACGAGCAGTACTTC.

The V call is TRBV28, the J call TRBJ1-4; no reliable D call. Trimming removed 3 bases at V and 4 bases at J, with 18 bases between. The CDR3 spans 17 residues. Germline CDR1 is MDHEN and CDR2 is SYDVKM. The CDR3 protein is CASSLSIVSTRNEKLFF. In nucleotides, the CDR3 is TGTGCCAGCAGTTTGAGTATAGTTAGTACCCGTAATGAAAAACTGTTTTTT.